The clone carrying this T cell receptor (beta chain) occurred a few times. This sample was taken from a study of patients and donors after allogeneic stem cell transplantation. The CDR3 length is 15 residues. J was trimmed by 1 base and V by 5 bases; bases with no gene match: 5. The germline CDR1 and CDR2 sequences are LGHDT and YNNKEL (reference sequence). TCRdb fed the RT-PCR reads into MiXCR, producing one record per CDR3 protein. Of about 40,000 distinct CDR3 sequences listed, under 35% are singletons. The chain has TRBV3-1 and TRBJ1-5; 7 nucleotides line up with TRBD1. The receptor was derived from a human donor who was either an allogeneic HSCT recipient or a stem cell or donor lymphocyte infusion donor (not recorded which). It is not recorded whose cells these are; they may come from a transplant donor. Source material: blood, either unsorted or a sorted T cell fraction (not recorded which). The chain's CDR3 is CASSSAQGSNQPQHF. CDR3 bases: TGTGCCAGCAGCTCAGCACAGGGGAGCAATCAGCCCCAGCATTTT.